This TCR beta chain was identified in a study of cytomegalovirus exposure and HLA in healthy donors. Data came from immunoSEQ multiplex PCR; TCRdb stores just in-frame clones and leaves some out. The sample records about 150,000 clones, about 91% being singletons. Germline CDR1 is SGHDT and CDR2 is YYEEEE. The V gene lost 0 bases and the J gene lost 7 bases, with 7 bases spanning the gap. This CDR3 has 12 residues. The receptor comes from a man aged 18 to 30 in good health and CMV-seropositive. The sequenced sample consisted of PBMCs. This chain connects TRBV5-6 to TRBJ1-1; D gene unclear. CDR3 bases: TGTGCCAGCAGCTTGGGGGCAGGTGAAGCTTTCTTT. This gives the protein CASSLGAGEAFF.